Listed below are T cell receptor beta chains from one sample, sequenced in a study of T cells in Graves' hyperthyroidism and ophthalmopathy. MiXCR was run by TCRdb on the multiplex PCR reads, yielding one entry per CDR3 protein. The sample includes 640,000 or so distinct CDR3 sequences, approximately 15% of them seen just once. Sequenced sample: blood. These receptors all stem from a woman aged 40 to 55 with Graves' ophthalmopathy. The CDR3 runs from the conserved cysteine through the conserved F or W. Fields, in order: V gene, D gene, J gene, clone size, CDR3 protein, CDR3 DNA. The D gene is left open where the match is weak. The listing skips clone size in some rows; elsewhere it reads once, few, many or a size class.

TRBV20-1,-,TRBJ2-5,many,CSAETGRRETQYF,TGCAGTGCTGAGACAGGCCGGCGGGAGACCCAGTACTTC
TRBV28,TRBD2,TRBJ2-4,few,CASSFPPGLAGEVAKNIQYF,TGTGCCAGCAGTTTCCCCCCGGGACTAGCGGGAGAGGTCGCCAAAAACATTCAGTACTTC
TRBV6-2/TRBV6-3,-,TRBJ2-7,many,CASKDPLYEQYF,TGTGCCAGCAAAGACCCCCTCTACGAGCAGTACTTC
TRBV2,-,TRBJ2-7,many,CASTDASSYEQYF,TGTGCCAGCACTGACGCGTCCTCCTACGAGCAGTACTTC
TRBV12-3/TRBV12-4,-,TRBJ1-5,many,CASSWRIGNQPQHF,TGTGCCAGCAGCTGGAGGATAGGCAATCAGCCCCAGCATTTT
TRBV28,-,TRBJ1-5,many,CASSLSRFQPQHF,TGTGCCAGCAGTTTAAGTAGGTTTCAGCCCCAGCATTTT
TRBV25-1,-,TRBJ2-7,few,CASSEWGASYEQYF,TGTGCCAGCAGTGAATGGGGCGCTTCCTACGAGCAGTACTTC
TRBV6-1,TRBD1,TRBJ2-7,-,CASSETGTVEQYF,TGTGCCAGCAGTGAGACAGGGACCGTCGAGCAGTACTTC
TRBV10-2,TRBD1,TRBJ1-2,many,CASSTGGSYGYTF,TGCGCCAGCAGTACAGGGGGCAGCTATGGCTACACCTTC
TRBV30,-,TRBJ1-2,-,CAWSVPGRGSYTF,TGTGCCTGGAGTGTACCTGGTCGCGGTAGCTACACCTTC
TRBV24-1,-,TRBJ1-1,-,CAPSDAGGRAEAFF,TGTGCCCCCAGTGATGCCGGAGGGAGGGCTGAAGCTTTCTTT
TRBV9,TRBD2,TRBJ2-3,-,CASSVAGGPDTQYF,TGTGCCAGCAGCGTAGCGGGAGGGCCAGATACGCAGTATTTT
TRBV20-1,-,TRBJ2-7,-,CSASNFQGSYEQYF,TGCAGTGCTAGCAACTTCCAAGGCTCCTACGAGCAGTACTTC
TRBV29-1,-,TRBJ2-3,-,CSVDGIHTDTQYF,TGCAGCGTTGACGGAATTCACACAGATACGCAGTATTTT
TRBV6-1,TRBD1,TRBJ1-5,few,CASSGGTGNNQPQHF,TGTGCCAGCAGTGGCGGGACAGGGAACAATCAGCCCCAGCATTTT
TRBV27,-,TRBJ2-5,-,CASGLVTGGRETQYF,TGTGCCAGCGGCCTCGTAACGGGGGGCCGAGAGACCCAGTACTTC
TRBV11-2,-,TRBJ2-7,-,CASSLEGMANYEQYF,TGTGCCAGCAGCTTAGAGGGAATGGCAAATTACGAGCAGTACTTC
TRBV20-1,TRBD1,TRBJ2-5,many,CSARDFGTGGMETQYF,TGCAGTGCTAGAGATTTCGGGACAGGGGGCATGGAGACCCAGTACTTC
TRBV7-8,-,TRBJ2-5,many,CASSLGGGLETQYF,TGTGCCAGCAGCTTAGGGGGGGGGCTGGAGACCCAGTACTTC
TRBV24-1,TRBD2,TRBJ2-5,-,CATSPGLAAETQYF,TGTGCCACCAGTCCGGGACTAGCGGCAGAGACCCAGTACTTC
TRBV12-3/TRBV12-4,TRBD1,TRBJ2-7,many,CASSLGAGGGEQYF,TGTGCCAGCAGTCTTGGAGCAGGGGGTGGGGAGCAGTACTTC
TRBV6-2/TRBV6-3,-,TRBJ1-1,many,CASSYSNAGDTEAFF,TGTGCCAGCAGTTACTCGAATGCAGGGGACACTGAAGCTTTCTTT
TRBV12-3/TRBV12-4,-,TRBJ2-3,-,CASSAHYRGHTYTQYF,TGTGCCAGCAGTGCCCATTATCGGGGCCACACATATACGCAGTATTTT
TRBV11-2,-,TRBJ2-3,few,CASSLDRGSDTQYF,TGTGCCAGCAGCTTAGATCGGGGCTCAGATACGCAGTATTTT
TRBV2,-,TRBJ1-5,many,CASSESGRYQPQHF,TGTGCCAGCAGTGAGTCGGGGAGGTATCAGCCCCAGCATTTT
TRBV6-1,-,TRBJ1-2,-,CASSKNNRAGYGYTF,TGTGCCAGCAGTAAAAACAACAGGGCAGGCTATGGCTACACCTTC
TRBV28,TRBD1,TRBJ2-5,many,CASSKTDRAATQYF,TGTGCCAGCAGTAAGACGGACAGGGCCGCGACCCAGTACTTC
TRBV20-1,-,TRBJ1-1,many,CSANGGHLNTEAFF,TGCAGTGCTAATGGGGGACACTTGAACACTGAAGCTTTCTTT
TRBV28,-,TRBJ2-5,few,CASRLRDPNIQETQYF,TGTGCCAGCAGACTAAGGGACCCAAATATCCAAGAGACCCAGTACTTC
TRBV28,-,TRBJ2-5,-,CASGGGVPETQYF,TGTGCCAGCGGAGGGGGCGTCCCGGAGACCCAGTACTTC
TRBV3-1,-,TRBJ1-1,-,CASSQTLSRGREAFF,TGTGCCAGCAGCCAGACTCTGTCGCGGGGCAGGGAGGCTTTCTTT
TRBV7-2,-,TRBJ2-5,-,CASSFAQQTQETQYF,TGTGCCAGCAGCTTCGCACAGCAAACTCAAGAGACCCAGTACTTC
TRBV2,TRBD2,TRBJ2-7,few,CASSEGGRREQYF,TGTGCCAGCAGTGAGGGCGGGAGACGCGAGCAGTACTTC
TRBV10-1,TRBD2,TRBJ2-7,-,CASSQGLAGAEQYF,TGCGCCAGCAGCCAGGGACTAGCGGGAGCCGAGCAGTACTTC
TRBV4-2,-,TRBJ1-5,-,CASSPGGGQPNQPQHF,TGTGCCAGCAGCCCCGGTGGAGGACAGCCTAATCAGCCCCAGCATTTT
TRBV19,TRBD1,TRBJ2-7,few,CASSTGDRGRFGEQYF,TGTGCCAGTAGTACGGGGGACAGGGGGCGCTTTGGAGAGCAGTACTTC
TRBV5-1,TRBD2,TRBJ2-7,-,CASSPNTGTSPYEQYF,TGCGCCAGCAGCCCGAATACCGGGACTAGCCCCTACGAGCAGTACTTC
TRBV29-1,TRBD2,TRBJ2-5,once,CSVGLAGDETQYF,TGCAGCGTGGGACTAGCGGGAGATGAGACCCAGTACTTC
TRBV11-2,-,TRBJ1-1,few,CASSFGSPEAFF,TGTGCCAGCAGCTTTGGATCCCCTGAAGCTTTCTTT
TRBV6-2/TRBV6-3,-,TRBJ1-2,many,CASSYSAGSLGYTF,TGTGCCAGCAGTTACTCGGCTGGCAGCCTTGGCTACACCTTC
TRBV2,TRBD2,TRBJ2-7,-,CASSEAVTSGRTYEQYF,TGTGCCAGCAGTGAAGCCGTGACTAGCGGGAGAACCTACGAGCAGTACTTC
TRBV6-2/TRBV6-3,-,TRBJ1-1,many,CASSLPVGNTEAFF,TGTGCCAGCAGCCTCCCGGTGGGGAACACTGAAGCTTTCTTT
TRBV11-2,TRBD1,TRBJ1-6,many,CASSRTGGNNSPLHF,TGTGCCAGCAGCCGGACAGGGGGCAATAATTCACCCCTCCACTTT
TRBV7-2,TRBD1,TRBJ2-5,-,CASSLGNRGQETQYF,TGTGCCAGCAGCTTAGGGAACAGGGGGCAAGAGACCCAGTACTTC
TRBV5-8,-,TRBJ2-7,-,CAGSLLASHEQYF,TGTGCCGGCAGCCTGCTAGCTTCCCACGAGCAGTACTTC
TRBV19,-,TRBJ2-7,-,CASIPRQGGSHEQYF,TGTGCCAGTATCCCCCGGCAGGGCGGGTCCCACGAGCAGTACTTC
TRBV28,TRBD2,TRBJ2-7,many,CASSFPLRTSGGQYF,TGTGCCAGCAGTTTCCCACTCCGGACTAGCGGGGGGCAGTACTTC
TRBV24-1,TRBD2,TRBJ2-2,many,CATSDKGVLAPPAGELFF,TGTGCCACCAGTGACAAAGGGGTACTAGCGCCACCGGCCGGGGAGCTGTTTTTT
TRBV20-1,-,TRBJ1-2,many,CSAGTSYGYTF,TGCAGTGCCGGGACAAGCTATGGCTACACCTTC
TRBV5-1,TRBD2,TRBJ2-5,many,CASSEGLAGVSETQYF,TGCGCCAGCAGCGAAGGACTAGCGGGAGTAAGCGAGACCCAGTACTTC
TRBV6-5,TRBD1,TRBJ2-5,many,CASSFNPGTAETQYF,TGTGCCAGCAGTTTTAATCCCGGGACAGCCGAGACCCAGTACTTC
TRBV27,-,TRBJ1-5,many,CASSLSFANQPQHF,TGTGCCAGCAGTTTATCATTTGCCAATCAGCCCCAGCATTTT
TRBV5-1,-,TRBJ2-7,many,CASSPGKGTEYYEQYF,TGCGCCAGCAGCCCTGGAAAGGGTACAGAATACTACGAGCAGTACTTC
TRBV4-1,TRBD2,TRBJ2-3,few,CASSQEWTSGLSTDTQYF,TGCGCCAGCAGCCAAGAGTGGACTAGCGGCCTGAGCACAGATACGCAGTATTTT
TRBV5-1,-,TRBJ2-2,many,CASSIAFAGELFF,TGCGCCAGCAGCATAGCATTTGCCGGGGAGCTGTTTTTT
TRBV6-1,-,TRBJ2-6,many,CASTLSGANVLTF,TGTGCCAGCACCCTCTCTGGGGCCAACGTCCTGACTTTC